This T cell receptor beta chain was sequenced for a study of blood T cells in healthy people across ages. V shed 7 bases, J shed 1 base, and the junction held 10 bases outside the gene matches. The CDR3 extends over 16 amino acids. CDR1 and CDR2 from the germline V gene are SQVTM and ANQGSEA. Then a second PCR, running roughly 7 to 11 cycles, was carried out with a sample-barcoded 5' primer and a J-beta primer mix. TCRdb itself ran the 5' RACE reads through MiXCR, one entry per CDR3 protein. The sample includes about 380,000 distinct CDR3 sequences, about half of them seen just once. A single count supports this clonotype.

The chain joins TRBV29-1 to TRBJ2-4; 10 positions match TRBD1. Material for sequencing was blood. This TCR was sampled from a man aged 55 to 70 in good health. The CDR3 here is CSARGTGADAKNIQYF. The CDR3 DNA reads TGCAGCGCCCGGGGGACAGGGGCCGACGCCAAAAACATTCAGTACTTC.